A single sample is the source of the 21 T cell receptor beta chains below, sequenced in a study of a mutant IDH1 vaccine in newly diagnosed glioma. Time point given: week 35, safety follow-up. What each vaccine dose contained was 300 ug of mutant IDH1 20-mer peptide, accompanied by topical imiquimod. Their specific antigens are unknown. Assay used: immunoSEQ multiplex PCR; TCRdb lists only in-frame clones, some missing. Here the sample spans 34,000 or so clones, around 82% being singletons. Specimen: PBMCs, collected from a glioma patient whose treatment included an IDH1 peptide vaccine. These receptors originate from a woman between 40 and 55 years old with glioma.

The chain couples TRBV12-5 to TRBJ2-2; the D gene is possibly TRBD2 (6 bases). V was shortened by 8 bases and J by 3 bases, with 7 bases between the two germline ends. Per germline, CDR1 LGHNT and CDR2 FRNRAP. This CDR3 comprises 12 residues. The CDR3 region is CASRRDTGELFF. Written as DNA, the CDR3 is TGTGCTAGTCGGAGGGACACCGGGGAGCTGTTTTTT.

This chain connects TRBV5-1 to TRBJ2-2; the D gene is possibly TRBD2 (5 bases). CDR1 SGHRS and CDR2 YFSETQ come from the germline V gene. The CDR3 totals 15 residues. The germline V and J ends were trimmed by 3 bases and 4 bases, with 13 bases remaining between them. This CDR3 reads CASSSVVGSTGELFF. CDR3 nucleotide sequence: TGCGCCAGCAGCTCGGTAGTAGGGAGCACCGGGGAGCTGTTTTTT.

This clone has just one count. Mismatch with germline at one junction end may stem from a read error. The genes are TRBV13 and TRBJ2-5, with D uncertain. CDR1 is PRHDT and CDR2 is FYEKMQ in the germline V gene (reference sequence). CDR3 size: 13 residues. CDR3 sequence (DNA): TGTGCCAGCAGCCTAGGGTGGCAAGAGACCCAGTACTTC. It is translated as CASSLGWQETQYF.

This chain uses TRBV2 with TRBJ1-2, with D hard to call. Looked up from germline, CDR1 is SNHLY and CDR2 is FYNNEI. V was cut by 2 bases and J by 8 bases, with 12 bases left in between. This CDR3 contains 13 residues. The CDR3 reads CASSEIGPEGYTF. CDR3 DNA sequence: TGTGCCAGCAGTGAAATAGGGCCCGAGGGCTACACCTTC. The full variable domain, completed using reference TRBV2 and TRBJ1-2, is EPEVTQTPSHQVTQMGQEVILRCVPISNHLYFYWYRQILGQKVEFLVSFYNNEISEKSEIFDDQFSVERPDGSNFTLKIRSTKLEDSAMYFCASSEIGPEGYTFGSGTRLTVV.

This rearrangement joins TRBV9 to TRBJ2-2, with 8 bases lining up with TRBD2. The germline CDR1 and CDR2 sequences are SGDLS and YYNGEE. CDR3 length equals 17 residues. V shed 2 bases and J 0 bases; nucleotides not matched to a gene: 6. CDR3 sequence: CASSVGGGGPNTGELFF. The CDR3 bases are TGTGCCAGCAGCGTCGGGGGCGGGGGGCCGAACACCGGGGAGCTGTTTTTT.

The V and J genes are TRBV6-6 and TRBJ2-3, with D possibly TRBD1 on 6 matching bases. CDR3 length: 15 amino acids. The V end was cut by 0 bases, the J end by 7 bases, with 14 bases between. In germline, CDR1 is MNHNY, CDR2 SVGAGI (reference sequence). This chain's CDR3 is CASSYSSGRGYTQYF. The CDR3 coding sequence is TGTGCCAGCAGTTACTCATCGGGTAGGGGGTATACGCAGTATTTT.

The chain has TRBV10-2 and TRBJ2-2; TRBD1 aligns across 7 bases. Germline assignment: CDR1 WSHSY and CDR2 SAAADI. V dropped 8 bases and J dropped 4; count of bases not matched to a gene: 19. This CDR3 contains 18 residues. CDR3 nucleotides: TGCGCCAGCTTTAACACTACTCACAGGGGAAGAAGCACCGGGGAGCTGTTTTTT. Its protein is CASFNTTHRGRSTGELFF.

CDR3 loop: CASMDYLREAFF. The CDR3 bases are TGTGCCAGCATGGATTATCTGAGGGAAGCTTTCTTT. The rearrangement links TRBV27 to TRBJ1-1; D is ambiguous. Germline values: CDR1 MNHEY, CDR2 SMNVEV (reference sequence). CDR3 size: 12 residues. V was pared by 7 bases and J by 8 bases, with 14 bases between.

The rearrangement uses TRBV5-1 and TRBJ1-5, with 10 bases aligning to TRBD1. The CDR3 extends over 16 amino acids. Germline V gene lookup returns CDR1 SGHRS and CDR2 YFSETQ. With 0 bases clipped from V and 6 bases from J, the junction kept 6 bases outside the gene matches. The CDR3 spells CASSLDPGQGSQPQHF. The CDR3 DNA reads as TGCGCCAGCAGCTTGGATCCGGGACAGGGGAGTCAGCCCCAGCATTTT.

This clone was counted once. This chain connects TRBV19 to TRBJ2-7; D possibly corresponds to TRBD1 (7 bases). V lost 5 bases and J lost 1, with 12 bases in between. The CDR3 sequence is 14 residues long. The V gene's germline CDR1 is LNHDA and CDR2 SQIVND (reference sequence). The CDR3 DNA reads TGTGCCAGTAGTTCGGCAGGGGGGTCCTACGAGCAGTACTTC. This translates into CASSSAGGSYEQYF.

V and J are TRBV9 and TRBJ1-5; no firm D call. The germline gives CDR1 SGDLS, CDR2 YYNGEE. Trimming removed 0 bases at V and 2 bases at J, with 6 bases between. The CDR3 runs to 14 residues. CDR3 DNA: TGTGCCAGCAGCGTAGATGGAGGCAATCAGCCCCAGCATTTT. This codes for CASSVDGGNQPQHF.

The rearrangement uses TRBV27 and TRBJ1-1; D unresolved. Per the germline V gene, CDR1 is MNHEY and CDR2 is SMNVEV (reference sequence). Trimming stripped 5 bases from V and 3 bases from J, with 10 bases between. There are 13 residues in the CDR3. CDR3 coding DNA: TGTGCCAGCAGTCACATGTGGGACACTGAAGCTTTCTTT. Protein: CASSHMWDTEAFF.

This chain links TRBV9 with TRBJ2-5; unclear D gene. Germline loops: CDR1 SGDLS, CDR2 YYNGEE. Trimming cost V 3 bases and J 2 bases, with 8 bases left between them. This CDR3 contains 13 residues. The CDR3 here is CASSARNQETQYF. In DNA form, the CDR3 reads TGTGCCAGCAGCGCCCGAAATCAAGAGACCCAGTACTTC.

The chain is built from TRBV2 and TRBJ1-4; a possible D gene is TRBD1 (5 bases). The CDR3 is 15 amino acids. CDR1 is SNHLY, CDR2 FYNNEI, per germline. The V gene lost 4 bases and the J gene lost 8 bases, with 17 bases spanning the gap. Here the CDR3 reads CASSAMGDQGEKLFF. DNA of the CDR3: TGTGCCAGCAGTGCTATGGGGGACCAGGGCGAAAAACTGTTTTTT. Looking up the rest from reference TRBV2 and TRBJ1-4 gives the full variable domain: EPEVTQTPSHQVTQMGQEVILRCVPISNHLYFYWYRQILGQKVEFLVSFYNNEISEKSEIFDDQFSVERPDGSNFTLKIRSTKLEDSAMYFCASSAMGDQGEKLFFGSGTQLSVL.

This clone appeared a single time. The chain employs TRBV5-6 and TRBJ2-7; D perhaps matches TRBD2 (5 bases). Germline CDR1 and CDR2: SGHDT and YYEEEE. The CDR3 totals 13 residues. The V gene lost 2 bases and the J gene lost 7 bases, with 13 bases spanning the gap. The CDR3 nucleotides are TGTGCCAGCAGCTTTAGTGGCCGCGGGGAGCAGTACTTC. Its translation: CASSFSGRGEQYF.

The chain links TRBV5-4 to TRBJ2-7, with no clear D. Trimming removed 0 bases at V and 7 bases at J, with 14 bases between. The CDR3 totals 14 residues. Per the germline V gene, CDR1 is SGHNT and CDR2 is YYREEE (reference sequence). DNA for the CDR3: TGTGCCAGCAGCTTGGGTGACACGCCGCGGGAGCAGTACTTC. Amino acid sequence: CASSLGDTPREQYF.

The chain has TRBV7-9 and TRBJ2-1; 14 nucleotides line up with TRBD2. This CDR3 comprises 15 residues. Unmatched junction bases numbered 4, after V lost 5 bases and J lost 7 bases. Germline loops: CDR1 SEHNR, CDR2 FQNEAQ (reference sequence). CDR3 loop: CASSDRLAGGNEQFF. As DNA, the CDR3 is TGTGCCAGCAGCGACAGACTAGCGGGGGGGAATGAGCAGTTCTTC. Full variable domain (missing parts from reference TRBV7-9 and TRBJ2-1): DTGVSQNPRHKITKRGQNVTFRCDPISEHNRLYWYRQTLGQGPEFLTYFQNEAQLEKSRLLSDRFSAERPKGSFSTLEIQRTEQGDSAMYLCASSDRLAGGNEQFFGPGTRLTVL.

The chain uses TRBV5-5 and TRBJ2-2; perhaps TRBD1 as D (6 bases). Germline V gene sequence: CDR1 SGHKS, CDR2 YYEKEE (reference sequence). Between the trimmed V and J ends, which lost 0 bases and 0 bases, there was a span of 12 bases. The CDR3 covers 17 residues. The CDR3 loop reads CASSLAPTGSNTGELFF. The CDR3 DNA sequence: TGTGCCAGCAGCTTGGCGCCGACAGGCTCGAACACCGGGGAGCTGTTTTTT.

The chain couples TRBV6-6 to TRBJ1-1, with D perhaps matching TRBD1 (5 bases). The CDR3 is 16 residues long. V was shortened by 7 bases and J by 1 base, with 19 bases between the two germline ends. The germline gives CDR1 MNHNY, CDR2 SVGAGI (reference sequence). The CDR3 coding sequence is TGTGCCAGCACCGACAGCGCGTTGGCCCCGAACACTGAAGCTTTCTTT. Amino acids: CASTDSALAPNTEAFF.

This chain connects TRBV5-4 to TRBJ1-2; TRBD1 is a possible D gene (6 bases). This CDR3 contains 13 residues. V shed 10 bases and J shed 3 bases, with 16 bases lying between them. Germline values: CDR1 SGHNT, CDR2 YYREEE (reference sequence). The CDR3 region is CALGDNSHYGYTF. The CDR3 region has the DNA TGTGCCTTAGGGGACAATTCCCACTATGGCTACACCTTC. Complete variable domain (other parts from reference TRBV5-4 and TRBJ1-2): ETGVTQSPTHLIKTRGQQVTLRCSSQSGHNTVSWYQQALGQGPQFIFQYYREEENGRGNFPPRFSGLQFPNYSSELNVNALELDDSALYLCALGDNSHYGYTFGSGTRLTVV.

The chain combines TRBV7-2 with TRBJ1-4, with 10 nucleotides matching TRBD1. V shed 4 bases and J 13 bases; nucleotides not matched to a gene: 12. In germline, CDR1 is SGHTA, CDR2 FQGNSA. The CDR3 extends over 15 amino acids. The CDR3 DNA sequence: TGTGCCAGCAGCTCCCGCGGGACAGGGGACAGGGGACTGTTTTTT. This gives the protein CASSSRGTGDRGLFF.